The present entry profiles one TCR beta chain with its context. The antigen is unknown. CDR1 is SEHNR, CDR2 FQNEAQ, per germline (reference sequence). The CDR3 is 14 residues long. Deletions cut 4 bases from V and 7 bases from J, with 11 bases between. Researchers ran the PCR with 60 Vbeta and 13 Jbeta primers. Libraries were prepared by immunoSEQ multiplex PCR; TCRdb keeps only in-frame clonotypes and omits some of them. The sample lists approximately 130,000 clones, around three fifths occurring once. The data were obtained in a study of cytomegalovirus exposure and HLA in healthy donors. Across the whole study: An earlier analysis found some 100 million unique TCR beta sequences from around 180 million T cells. Overall study findings and caveats: A later analysis reportedly identified an Asian-associated ancestry cluster as carrying fewer N-insertions than the roughly 700-donor mean. Sequencing depth roughly uniform across donors was assumed in presence/absence analyses. Sequences of the TCR beta chain were said to predict the HLA-A and HLA-B alleles of most subjects accurately.

The genes are TRBV7-9 and TRBJ1-6; D remains ambiguous. Sample: PBMCs. This clonotype originated in a woman in her thirties or forties in good health and CMV-seronegative. This chain's CDR3 is CASSSGGRNSPLHF. The CDR3 nucleotides read TGTGCCAGCAGCTCCGGAGGGAGGAATTCACCCCTCCACTTT.